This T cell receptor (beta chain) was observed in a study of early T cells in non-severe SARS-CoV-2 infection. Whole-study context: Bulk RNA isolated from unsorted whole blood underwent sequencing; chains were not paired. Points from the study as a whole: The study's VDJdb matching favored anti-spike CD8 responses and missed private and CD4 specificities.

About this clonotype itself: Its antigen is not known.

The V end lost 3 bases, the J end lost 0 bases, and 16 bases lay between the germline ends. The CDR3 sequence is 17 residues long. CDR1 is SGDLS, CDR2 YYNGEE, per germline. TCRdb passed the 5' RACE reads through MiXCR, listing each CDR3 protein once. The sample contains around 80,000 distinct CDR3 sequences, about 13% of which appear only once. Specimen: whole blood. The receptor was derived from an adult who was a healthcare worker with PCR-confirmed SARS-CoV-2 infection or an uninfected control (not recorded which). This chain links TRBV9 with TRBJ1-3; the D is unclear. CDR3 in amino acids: CASSAYSNSNSGNTIYF. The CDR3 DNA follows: TGTGCCAGCAGCGCATATTCTAATAGTAACTCTGGAAACACCATATATTTT.